The 30 T cell receptor beta chains below come from one sample, sequenced in a study of CD8 T cells in ankylosing spondylitis. Study-level findings and limits: What appeared characteristic of ankylosing spondylitis blood was a TCR beta motif of seven to nine highly homologous variants.

TCRdb fed the 5' RACE reads into MiXCR, producing one record per CDR3 protein. This repertoire shows under 850,000 distinct CDR3 sequences, 19% found once; its top ten account for 15% to 20%. These receptors have no known antigen. The sample consisted of blood, either unsorted or a sorted T cell fraction (not recorded which). All receptors derive from a male donor with ankylosing spondylitis.

V gene TRBV28 combines with J gene TRBJ1-1; TRBD1 is a possible D gene (5 bases). The CDR3 has 15 residues. V gave up 3 bases and J gave up 0 bases, with 11 bases separating them. Germline V gene data show CDR1 as MDHEN and CDR2 as SYDVKM. CDR3 protein: CASSFPRVMNTEAFF. The CDR3 coding sequence is TGTGCCAGCAGTTTCCCCAGGGTGATGAACACTGAAGCTTTCTTT.

The table lists this clonotype with a few counts. The chain joins TRBV4-1 to TRBJ2-7; possibly TRBD1 for D (6 bases). CDR3 size: 15 residues. The ends were cut back, 0 bases at V and 2 bases at J, with 11 bases in the middle. Germline V CDR1 and CDR2: MGHRA, YSYEKL. The CDR3 DNA reads TGCGCCAGCAGCCAAGAGGACAGCATAACCTACGAGCAGTACTTC. It specifies CASSQEDSITYEQYF.

The rearrangement uses TRBV12-3 or TRBV12-4 and TRBJ2-7; 10 positions agree with TRBD2. CDR3 size: 15 residues. V was clipped by 3 bases and J by 3 bases; unmatched bases: 5. CDR3 nucleotide sequence: TGTGCCAGCAGTTTCCCTAGCGGGAGTTACTACGAGCAGTACTTC. Translation gives CASSFPSGSYYEQYF.

This clonotype has a handful of counts. V gene TRBV12-3 or TRBV12-4 combines with J gene TRBJ1-5; D is perhaps TRBD1 (5 bases). This CDR3 is built from 12 residues. V was clipped by 3 bases and J by 9 bases, with 9 bases between them. The CDR3 nucleotides read TGTGCCAGCAGTTTGGGGGGGATGCCCCAGCATTTT. Translating gives CASSLGGMPQHF.

The chain joins TRBV28 to TRBJ2-1; 9 bases align to TRBD2. The germline V gene has CDR1 MDHEN and CDR2 SYDVKM. This CDR3 contains 14 residues. With 6 bases clipped from V and 9 bases from J, the junction kept 9 bases outside the gene matches. CDR3 sequence (DNA): TGTGCCAGCAGCCCGGGACTAGCCTACGGTGAGCAGTTCTTC. It yields the protein CASSPGLAYGEQFF.

This clonotype was seen ten or more times. The chain recombines TRBV12-3 or TRBV12-4 with TRBJ1-1; TRBD1 agrees at 9 bases. V lost 6 bases and J lost 5; bases outside the gene matches: 10. The CDR3 sequence is 15 residues long. CDR3: CASSRAGQGGTEAFF. Here the CDR3 DNA reads TGTGCCAGCAGCCGAGCGGGACAGGGTGGGACTGAAGCTTTCTTT.

The chain is built from TRBV18 and TRBJ2-2; D is possibly TRBD2 (5 bases). The CDR3 runs 17 residues. Germline V CDR1 and CDR2: KGHSH, LQKENI. The V gene lost 1 base and the J gene lost 0 bases, with 12 bases spanning the gap. The CDR3 DNA follows: TGTGCCAGCTCACCACTCCCTCAGACTACGAACACCGGGGAGCTGTTTTTT. This translates into CASSPLPQTTNTGELFF.

There are many counts of this clonotype. One junction end disagrees with the germline gene, perhaps due to a read error. This chain joins TRBV5-1 and TRBJ1-1; no reliable D call. The CDR3 extends over 13 amino acids. The germline CDR1 and CDR2 sequences are SGHRS and YFSETQ. Here the CDR3 reads CASSLELNTEAFF. CDR3 coding DNA: TGTGCCAGCAGCTTAGAGTTGAACACTGAAGCTTTCTTT.

This clonotype was counted only a few times. The chain employs TRBV18 and TRBJ2-7, with D tentatively TRBD2 (5 bases). The CDR3 covers 14 residues. CDR1 and CDR2 from the germline V gene are KGHSH and LQKENI. Trimming left V 2 bases short and J 5 bases short, with 13 bases between. CDR3 amino acids: CASSPGGQGNEQYF. CDR3 bases: TGTGCCAGCTCACCAGGAGGTCAAGGTAACGAGCAGTACTTC. Based on the CDR3 plus reference TRBV18 and TRBJ2-7, the full variable domain is NAGVMQNPRHLVRRRGQEARLRCSPMKGHSHVYWYRQLPEEGLKFMVYLQKENIIDESGMPKERFSAEFPKEGPSILRIQQVVRGDSAAYFCASSPGGQGNEQYFGPGTRLTVT.

This clonotype was seen only a few times. The chain joins TRBV3-1 to TRBJ2-1, with TRBD2 identical over 9 bases. V dropped 0 bases and J dropped 7; count of bases not matched to a gene: 13. CDR3 length: 18 amino acids. Looked up from germline, CDR1 is LGHDT and CDR2 is YNNKEL (reference sequence). The CDR3 coding sequence is TGTGCCAGCAGCCAAGATCTCGGGGCGGGGGGGCCGGCGAATGAGCAGTTCTTC. Its protein is CASSQDLGAGGPANEQFF.

The chain joins TRBV4-1 to TRBJ2-1; D might be TRBD2 (8 bases). CDR1 MGHRA and CDR2 YSYEKL come from the germline V gene. The CDR3 runs 18 residues. Trimming took off 6 bases at V and 1 base at J, with 22 bases between the two ends. The CDR3 bases are TGCGCCAGCAGTCCAGGGGGGGCGGGAGGTCCTTCCTACAATGAGCAGTTCTTC. The encoded protein is CASSPGGAGGPSYNEQFF.

This clonotype turned up a few times. This chain joins TRBV5-5 and TRBJ1-1; no clear D. This CDR3 is 12 amino acids long. V lost 2 bases to trimming and J lost 4 bases, with 6 bases between them. Germline assignment: CDR1 SGHKS and CDR2 YYEKEE (reference sequence). In DNA, the CDR3 is TGTGCCAGCAGCTTCGTGAGCACTGAAGCTTTCTTT. It encodes CASSFVSTEAFF.

The chain joins TRBV21-1 to TRBJ1-2; the table's TRBD1 call for D was not verified on the DNA. TRBV21-1 corresponds to a pseudogene. This CDR3 contains 17 residues. DNA of the CDR3: TGTGCCAGCAGCAAAGGAAGGGGTGGGGCGGTAAGGGATGGCTACACCTTC. As protein: CASSKGRGGAVRDGYTF.

The chain combines TRBV2 with TRBJ2-5; tentatively, D is TRBD2 (6 bases). Germline CDR1 and CDR2: SNHLY and FYNNEI. The V gene lost 3 bases and the J gene lost 5 bases, with 16 bases spanning the gap. This CDR3 has 15 amino acids. CDR3: CASSDITVGGETQYF. The CDR3 coding sequence is TGTGCCAGCAGTGATATCACGGTGGGGGGTGAGACCCAGTACTTC.

The chain employs TRBV20-1 and TRBJ2-5; TRBD1 is a possible D gene (6 bases). V was trimmed by 4 bases and J by 0 bases, leaving 12 bases between them. This CDR3 region has 14 residues. CDR1 DFQATT and CDR2 SNEGSKA come from the germline V gene (reference sequence). CDR3 residues: CSATGTPNQETQYF. The DNA for the CDR3 is TGCAGTGCTACCGGGACACCAAACCAAGAGACCCAGTACTTC.

This rearrangement joins TRBV12-3 or TRBV12-4 to TRBJ1-1; no firm D call. The CDR3 consists of 17 residues. V was shortened by 0 bases and J by 3 bases, with 17 bases between the two germline ends. CDR3 sequence (DNA): TGTGCCAGCAGTTTAGCTTTATCGGGGTTGGTAGACACTGAAGCTTTCTTT. It codes for CASSLALSGLVDTEAFF.

The chain joins TRBV5-1 to TRBJ2-6, with a weak D call TRBD1 (5 bases). CDR3 length: 16 amino acids. V was clipped by 0 bases and J by 4 bases, with 11 bases between them. The germline V gene has CDR1 SGHRS and CDR2 YFSETQ. CDR3: CASSLGGTTGANVLTF. The CDR3, as DNA: TGCGCCAGCAGCTTGGGGGGCACGACCGGGGCCAACGTCCTGACTTTC.

The CDR3 DNA reads as TGTGCCAGCAGTTACGCCGGAGCGGGCTACGAGCAGTACTTC. It specifies CASSYAGAGYEQYF. The chain is built from TRBV6-5 and TRBJ2-7; D is possibly TRBD2 (6 bases). V gave up 2 bases and J gave up 3 bases, with 11 bases separating them. Per germline, CDR1 MNHEY and CDR2 SVGAGI. The CDR3 consists of 14 residues.

The rearrangement links TRBV5-6 to TRBJ2-3; D is unresolved. There are 14 residues in the CDR3. V gave up 0 bases and J gave up 2 bases, with 7 bases separating them. The germline gives CDR1 SGHDT, CDR2 YYEEEE. CDR3 in amino acids: CASSLDWLTDTQYF. In nucleotides, the CDR3 is TGTGCCAGCAGCTTGGATTGGCTCACAGATACGCAGTATTTT.

A note on this clonotype: A single base separates this from a much larger clone, so it may be a read error. The chain has TRBV7-2 and TRBJ2-7; perhaps D is TRBD1 or TRBD2 (5 bases each). The length of the CDR3 is 13 residues. Deletions cut 4 bases from V and 3 bases from J, with 10 bases between. Germline V gives CDR1 SGHTA, CDR2 FQGNSA. The CDR3 nucleotides are TGTGCCAGCAGCTCCCGGGACGGCTACGAGCAGTACTTC. Protein sequence: CASSSRDGYEQYF.

The rearrangement links TRBV10-2 to TRBJ2-1; TRBD2 matches 10 bases. Trimming took 1 base from V and 0 from J; bases not matched to a gene: 0. The CDR3 has 16 residues. Germline V lookup: CDR1 WSHSY, CDR2 SAAADI. CDR3: CASSELAGGSYNEQFF. CDR3 bases: TGCGCCAGCAGTGAGTTAGCGGGGGGCTCCTACAATGAGCAGTTCTTC.

In its sample, this clonotype was seen many times. The J gene is TRBJ2-7, the V gene TRBV6-2 or TRBV6-3; TRBD1 is a possible D gene (6 bases). The CDR3 is made up of 16 amino acids. The germline V gene encodes CDR1 MNHEY and CDR2 SVGEGT. V lost 2 bases and J lost 2, with 16 bases in between. CDR3: CASSYNDRDNTYEQYF. CDR3 bases: TGTGCCAGCAGTTACAACGACCGGGACAACACCTACGAGCAGTACTTC.

There are a few counts of this clonotype. The chain links TRBV29-1 to TRBJ2-7; no firm D call. CDR1 SQVTM and CDR2 ANQGSEA come from the germline V gene. The length of the CDR3 is 10 residues. The germline V and J ends were trimmed by 4 bases and 10 bases, with 11 bases remaining between them. The CDR3 loop is CSVVSVFQYF. The CDR3 bases are TGCAGCGTTGTAAGTGTCTTTCAGTACTTC.

This chain uses TRBV20-1 with TRBJ1-1; 9 bases map to TRBD1. Germline V gene data show CDR1 as DFQATT and CDR2 as SNEGSKA (reference sequence). Losses at the gene ends were 6 bases for V and 5 bases for J; bases not matched to a gene: 7. There are 13 residues in the CDR3. The CDR3 here is CSAQDRGRTEAFF. Written as DNA, the CDR3 is TGCAGTGCCCAAGACAGGGGGAGGACTGAAGCTTTCTTT.

This clonotype was observed a handful of times. V is TRBV7-2 and J is TRBJ1-1; tentative D call: TRBD1 (6 bases). Trimming left V 5 bases short and J 2 bases short, with 12 bases between. The CDR3 sequence is 14 residues long. Per the germline V gene, CDR1 is SGHTA and CDR2 is FQGNSA. CDR3 nucleotides: TGTGCCAGCAGCCACGGGGGGGCTAACACTGAAGCTTTCTTT. Translated: CASSHGGANTEAFF.

This clonotype was found a few times. The chain is built from TRBV5-1 and TRBJ2-1, with TRBD1 matching over 8 bases. Per germline, CDR1 SGHRS and CDR2 YFSETQ. V gave up 4 bases and J gave up 7 bases; unmatched junction bases: 10. This CDR3 region has 15 residues. In nucleotides, the CDR3 is TGCGCCAGCAGCCTTAGACAGGGGTCCGTTAATGAGCAGTTCTTC. This translates into CASSLRQGSVNEQFF.

In this sample, this clonotype turned up a few times. Here the CDR3 reads CASSLPSSSGANVLTF. The CDR3 region has the DNA TGTGCCAGCAGTTTACCCAGCTCCTCTGGGGCCAACGTCCTGACTTTC. This rearrangement joins TRBV28 to TRBJ2-6; D not certain. Germline CDR1 is MDHEN and CDR2 is SYDVKM. Trimming removed 2 bases at V and 0 bases at J, with 8 bases between. The CDR3 runs 16 residues.

In this sample, this clonotype turned up a few times. V and J are TRBV27 and TRBJ2-5; 13 bases are shared with TRBD2. Germline CDR1 and CDR2: MNHEY and SMNVEV (reference sequence). V was clipped by 0 bases and J by 5 bases; unmatched bases: 6. The CDR3 is 17 amino acids. The chain's CDR3 is CASSLSLLAGGRETQYF. The CDR3 DNA follows: TGTGCCAGCAGTTTATCCTTACTAGCGGGAGGGCGGGAGACCCAGTACTTC.

This clonotype occurred a few times. The V and J genes are TRBV10-3 and TRBJ2-3, with TRBD2 matching 7 bases. After removal of 8 bases from V and 2 bases from J, the junction contained 4 bases not matched to a gene. CDR3 length equals 13 residues. Germline lookup yields CDR1 ENHRY and CDR2 SYGVKD. CDR3 DNA sequence: TGTGCCATCGGGGGAGGGATCACAGATACGCAGTATTTT. This codes for CAIGGGITDTQYF.

The chain combines TRBV30 with TRBJ2-1; 9 nucleotides agree with TRBD2. The CDR3 is 16 residues long. With 3 bases clipped from V and 4 bases from J, the junction kept 10 bases outside the gene matches. In germline, CDR1 is GTSNPN, CDR2 SVGIG (reference sequence). This CDR3 reads CAWRGTGTSNYNEQFF. The CDR3, as DNA: TGTGCCTGGAGAGGAACCGGGACTAGCAATTACAATGAGCAGTTCTTC.